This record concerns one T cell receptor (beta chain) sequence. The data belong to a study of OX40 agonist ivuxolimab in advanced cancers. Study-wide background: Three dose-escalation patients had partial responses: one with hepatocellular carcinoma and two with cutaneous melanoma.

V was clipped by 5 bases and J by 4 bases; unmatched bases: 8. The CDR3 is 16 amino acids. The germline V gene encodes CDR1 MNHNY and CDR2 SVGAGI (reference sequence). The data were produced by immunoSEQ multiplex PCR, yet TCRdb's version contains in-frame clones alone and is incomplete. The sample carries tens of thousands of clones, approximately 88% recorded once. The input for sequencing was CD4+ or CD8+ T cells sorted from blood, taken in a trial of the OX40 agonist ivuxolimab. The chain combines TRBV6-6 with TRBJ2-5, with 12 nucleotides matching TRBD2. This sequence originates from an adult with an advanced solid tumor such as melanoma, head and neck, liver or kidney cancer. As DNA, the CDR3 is TGTGCCAGCAGTCCTACTAGCGGGAGGACGGTAGAGACCCAGTACTTC. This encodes CASSPTSGRTVETQYF.